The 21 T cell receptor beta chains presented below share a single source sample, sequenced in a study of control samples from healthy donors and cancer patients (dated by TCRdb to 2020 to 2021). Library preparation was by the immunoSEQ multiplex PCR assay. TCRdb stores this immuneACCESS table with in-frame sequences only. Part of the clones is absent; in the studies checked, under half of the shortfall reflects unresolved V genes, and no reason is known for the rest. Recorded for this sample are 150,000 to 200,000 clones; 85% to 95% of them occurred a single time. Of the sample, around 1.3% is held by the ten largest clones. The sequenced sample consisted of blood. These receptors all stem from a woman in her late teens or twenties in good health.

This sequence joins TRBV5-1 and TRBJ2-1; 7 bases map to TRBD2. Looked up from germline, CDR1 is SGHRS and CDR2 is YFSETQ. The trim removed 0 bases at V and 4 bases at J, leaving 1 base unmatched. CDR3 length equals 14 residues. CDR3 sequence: CASSLGEGYNEQFF. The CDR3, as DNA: TGCGCCAGCAGCTTGGGGGAGGGTTACAATGAGCAGTTCTTC.

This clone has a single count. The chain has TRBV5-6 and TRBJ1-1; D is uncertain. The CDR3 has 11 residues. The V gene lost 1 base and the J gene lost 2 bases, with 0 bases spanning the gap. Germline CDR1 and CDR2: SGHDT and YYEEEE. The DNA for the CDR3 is TGTGCCAGCAGCTTGAACACTGAAGCTTTCTTT. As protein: CASSLNTEAFF.

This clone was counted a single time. In DNA form, the CDR3 reads TGTGCCAGCAGTTTGGGGTGGGTGGACAGGGGCCTTGTTAGCAATCAGCCCCAGCATTTT. As protein: CASSLGWVDRGLVSNQPQHF. The rearrangement joins TRBV28 to TRBJ1-5; 9 bases align to TRBD1. Germline CDR1 MDHEN, CDR2 SYDVKM. The CDR3 runs to 20 residues. V lost 3 bases, J lost 0 bases, and 15 bases stayed unmatched.

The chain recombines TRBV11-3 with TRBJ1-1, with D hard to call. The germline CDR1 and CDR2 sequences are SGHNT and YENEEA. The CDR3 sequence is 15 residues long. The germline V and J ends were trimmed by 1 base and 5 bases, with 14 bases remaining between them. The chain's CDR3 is CASSLGHKAETEAFF. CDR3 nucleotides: TGTGCCAGCAGCTTAGGACACAAGGCGGAAACTGAAGCTTTCTTT.

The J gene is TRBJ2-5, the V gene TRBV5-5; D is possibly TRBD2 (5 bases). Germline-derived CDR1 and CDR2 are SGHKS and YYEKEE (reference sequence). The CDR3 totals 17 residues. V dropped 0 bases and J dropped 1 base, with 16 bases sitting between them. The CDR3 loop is CASSLGGFSVGQETQYF. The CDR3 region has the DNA TGTGCCAGCAGCTTGGGAGGGTTTAGTGTGGGCCAAGAGACCCAGTACTTC. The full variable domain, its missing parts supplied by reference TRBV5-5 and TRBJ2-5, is DAGVTQSPTHLIKTRGQQVTLRCSPISGHKSVSWYQQVLGQGPQFIFQYYEKEERGRGNFPDRFSARQFPNYSSELNVNALLLGDSALYLCASSLGGFSVGQETQYFGPGTRLLVL.

The CDR3 nucleotides are TGTGCCAGCAGTCCGCGTGGGCTAGCGGGAAGTTTATTTGGGGCCAACGTCCTGACTTTC. It translates to CASSPRGLAGSLFGANVLTF. The chain links TRBV28 to TRBJ2-6, with TRBD2 matching over 9 bases. The CDR3 covers 20 residues. V shed 5 bases, J shed 3 bases, and the junction held 17 bases outside the gene matches. Germline V gene lookup returns CDR1 MDHEN and CDR2 SYDVKM. Combining the CDR3 with reference TRBV28 and TRBJ2-6 gives the whole variable domain DVKVTQSSRYLVKRTGEKVFLECVQDMDHENMFWYRQDPGLGLRLIYFSYDVKMKEKGDIPEGYSVSREKKERFSLILESASTNQTSMYLCASSPRGLAGSLFGANVLTFGAGSRLTVL.

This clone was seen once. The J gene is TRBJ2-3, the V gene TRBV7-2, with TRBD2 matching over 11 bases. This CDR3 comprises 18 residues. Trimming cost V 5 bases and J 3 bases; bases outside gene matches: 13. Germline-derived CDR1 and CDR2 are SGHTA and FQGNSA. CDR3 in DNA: TGTGCCAGCAGCCCGTTTAGCGGGGGGGCCGCTCTAACAGATACGCAGTATTTT. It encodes CASSPFSGGAALTDTQYF. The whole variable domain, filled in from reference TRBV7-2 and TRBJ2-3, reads GAGVSQSPSNKVTEKGKDVELRCDPISGHTALYWYRQSLGQGLEFLIYFQGNSAPDKSGLPSDRFSAERTGGSVSTLTIQRTQQEDSAVYLCASSPFSGGAALTDTQYFGPGTRLTVL.

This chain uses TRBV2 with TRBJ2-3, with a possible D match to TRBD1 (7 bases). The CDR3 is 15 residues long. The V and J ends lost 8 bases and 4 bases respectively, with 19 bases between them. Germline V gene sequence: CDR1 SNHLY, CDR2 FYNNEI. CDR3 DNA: TGTGCCAGCTCCGCGCAGGGGGGACCGGCAGATACGCAGTATTTT. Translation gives CASSAQGGPADTQYF.

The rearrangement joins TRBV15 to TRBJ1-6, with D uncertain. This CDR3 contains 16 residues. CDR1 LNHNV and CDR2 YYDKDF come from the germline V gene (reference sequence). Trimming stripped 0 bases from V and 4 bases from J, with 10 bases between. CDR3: CATSRDGRLYNSPLHF. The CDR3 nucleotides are TGTGCCACCAGCAGAGATGGCAGATTATATAATTCACCCCTCCACTTT. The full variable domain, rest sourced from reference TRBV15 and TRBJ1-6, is DAMVIQNPRYQVTQFGKPVTLSCSQTLNHNVMYWYQQKSSQAPKLLFHYYDKDFNNEADTPDNFQSRRPNTSFCFLDIRSPGLGDTAMYLCATSRDGRLYNSPLHFGNGTRLTVT.

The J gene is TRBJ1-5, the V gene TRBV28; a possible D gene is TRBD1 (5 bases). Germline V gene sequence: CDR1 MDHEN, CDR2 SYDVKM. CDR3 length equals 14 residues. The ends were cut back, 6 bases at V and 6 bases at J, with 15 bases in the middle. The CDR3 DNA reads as TGTGCCAGCAGGTCAGGGATTCTTCGTCAGCCCCAGCATTTT. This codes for CASRSGILRQPQHF.

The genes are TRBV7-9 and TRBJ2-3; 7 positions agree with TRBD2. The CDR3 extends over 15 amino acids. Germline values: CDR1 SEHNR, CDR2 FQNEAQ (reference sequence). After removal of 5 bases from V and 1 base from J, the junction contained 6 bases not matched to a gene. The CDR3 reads CASSPRGVGTDTQYF. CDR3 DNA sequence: TGTGCCAGCAGCCCACGGGGGGTCGGCACAGATACGCAGTATTTT.

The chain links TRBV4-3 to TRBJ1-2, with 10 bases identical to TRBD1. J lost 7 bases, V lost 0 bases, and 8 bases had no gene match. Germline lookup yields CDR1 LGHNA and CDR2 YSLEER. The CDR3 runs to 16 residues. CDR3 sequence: CASSQDVRQGARGYTF. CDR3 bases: TGCGCCAGCAGCCAAGACGTTAGACAGGGGGCGCGTGGCTACACCTTC.

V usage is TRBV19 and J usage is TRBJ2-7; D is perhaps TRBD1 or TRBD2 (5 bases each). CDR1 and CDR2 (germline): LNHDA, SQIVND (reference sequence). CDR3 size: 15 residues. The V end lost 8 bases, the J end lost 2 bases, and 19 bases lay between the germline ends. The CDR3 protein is CASVPGHGEAYEQYF. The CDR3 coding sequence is TGTGCCAGTGTCCCCGGACACGGGGAAGCCTACGAGCAGTACTTC.

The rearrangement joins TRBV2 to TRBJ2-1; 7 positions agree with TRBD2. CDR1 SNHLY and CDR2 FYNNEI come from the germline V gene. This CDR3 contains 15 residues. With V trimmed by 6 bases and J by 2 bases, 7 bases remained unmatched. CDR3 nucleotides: TGTGCCAGCAGCCCAGCGGGGAGGCCCTACAATGAGCAGTTCTTC. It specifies CASSPAGRPYNEQFF.

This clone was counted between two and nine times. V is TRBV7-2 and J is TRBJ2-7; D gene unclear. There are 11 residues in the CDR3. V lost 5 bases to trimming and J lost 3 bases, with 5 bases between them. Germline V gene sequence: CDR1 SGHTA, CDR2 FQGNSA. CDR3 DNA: TGTGCCAGCAGCGAAAACTACGAGCAGTACTTC. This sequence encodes CASSENYEQYF.

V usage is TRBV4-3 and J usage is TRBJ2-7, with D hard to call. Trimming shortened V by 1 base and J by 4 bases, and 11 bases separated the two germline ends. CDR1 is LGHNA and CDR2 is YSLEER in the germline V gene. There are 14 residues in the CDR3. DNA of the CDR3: TGCGCCAGCAGCCAAGCCCCGCAGTCTTACGAGCAGTACTTC. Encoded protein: CASSQAPQSYEQYF.

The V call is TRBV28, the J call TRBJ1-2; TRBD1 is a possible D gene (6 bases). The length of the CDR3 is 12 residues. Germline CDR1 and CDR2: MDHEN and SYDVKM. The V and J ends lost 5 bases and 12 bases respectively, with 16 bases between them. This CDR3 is CASSAGTLGHTF. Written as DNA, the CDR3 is TGTGCCAGCAGTGCCGGGACACTGGGCCACACCTTC.

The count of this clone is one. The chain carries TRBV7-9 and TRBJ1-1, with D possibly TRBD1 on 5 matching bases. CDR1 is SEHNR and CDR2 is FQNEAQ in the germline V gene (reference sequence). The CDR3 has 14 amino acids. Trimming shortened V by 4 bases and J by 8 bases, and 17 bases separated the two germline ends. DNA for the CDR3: TGTGCCAGCAGCTCCCGCCGGGGGGTCACCGAAGCTTTCTTT. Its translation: CASSSRRGVTEAFF.

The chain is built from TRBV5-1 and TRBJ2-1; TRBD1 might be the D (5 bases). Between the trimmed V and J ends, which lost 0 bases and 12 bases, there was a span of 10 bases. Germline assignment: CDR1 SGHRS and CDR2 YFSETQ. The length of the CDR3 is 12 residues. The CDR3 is CASSLEGPRQFF. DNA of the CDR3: TGCGCCAGCAGCTTGGAGGGGCCACGGCAGTTCTTC.

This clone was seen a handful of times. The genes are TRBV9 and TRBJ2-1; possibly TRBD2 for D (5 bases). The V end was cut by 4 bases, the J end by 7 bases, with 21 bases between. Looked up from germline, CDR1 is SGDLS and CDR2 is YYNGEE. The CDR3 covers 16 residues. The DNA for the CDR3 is TGTGCCAGCAGCTACAGAGGACGGAGGATGGATAATGAGCAGTTCTTC. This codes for CASSYRGRRMDNEQFF.

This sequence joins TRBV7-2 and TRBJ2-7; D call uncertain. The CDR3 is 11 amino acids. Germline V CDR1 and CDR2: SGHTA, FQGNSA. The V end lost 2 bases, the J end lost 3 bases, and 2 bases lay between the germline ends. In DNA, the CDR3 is TGTGCCAGCAGCTTATACTACGAGCAGTACTTC. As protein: CASSLYYEQYF.